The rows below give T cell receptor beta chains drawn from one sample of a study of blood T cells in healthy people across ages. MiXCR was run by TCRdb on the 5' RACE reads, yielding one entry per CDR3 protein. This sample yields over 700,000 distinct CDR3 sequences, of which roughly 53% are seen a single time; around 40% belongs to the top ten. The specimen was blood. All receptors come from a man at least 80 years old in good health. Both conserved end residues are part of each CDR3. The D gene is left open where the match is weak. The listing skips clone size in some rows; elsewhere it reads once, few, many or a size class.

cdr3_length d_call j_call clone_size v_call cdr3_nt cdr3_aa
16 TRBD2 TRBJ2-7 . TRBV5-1 TGCGCCAGCAGCTCGGAGGGCGGGAGAGGGTCCTACGAGCAGTACTTC CASSSEGGRGSYEQYF
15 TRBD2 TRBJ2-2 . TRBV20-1 TGCAGTGCGGGGACTAGCGGGAGGAACACCGGGGAGCTGTTTTTT CSAGTSGRNTGELFF
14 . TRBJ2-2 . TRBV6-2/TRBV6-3 TGTGCCAGCAGACCGGACAGAACCACCGGGGAGCTGTTTTTT CASRPDRTTGELFF
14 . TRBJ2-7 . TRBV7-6 TGTGCCAGCACCGCTACCGGGAGCTCCTACGAGCAGTACTTC CASTATGSSYEQYF
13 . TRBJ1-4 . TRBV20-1 TGCAGTGCGCGGAGGGGGGGCTCGGAAAAACTGTTTTTT CSARRGGSEKLFF
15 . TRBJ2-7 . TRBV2 TGTGCCAGCAGTGAACGCCGCGGGTTTACCTACGAGCAGTACTTC CASSERRGFTYEQYF
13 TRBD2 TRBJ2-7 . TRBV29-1 TGCAGCGTGGGACTAGCGGCTGCCTACGAGCAGTACTTC CSVGLAAAYEQYF
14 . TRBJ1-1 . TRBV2 TGTGCCAGCAGTGAAATGTATCAGAACACTGAAGCTTTCTTT CASSEMYQNTEAFF
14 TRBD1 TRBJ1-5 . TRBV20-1 TGCAGTGCCACCGGGACAGGAAGCAATCAGCCCCAGCATTTT CSATGTGSNQPQHF
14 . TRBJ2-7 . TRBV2 TGTGCCACTGCAGCAGGAGACTTGCCTAACGAGCAGTACTTC CATAAGDLPNEQYF
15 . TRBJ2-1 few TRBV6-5 TGTGCCAGCAGTTCCGGGGGAGGCCTCATGAATGAGCAGTTCTTC CASSSGGGLMNEQFF